Below, 20 T cell receptor beta chains from the same sample are listed, as sequenced in a study of T-cell reconstitution after alpha-beta-depleted transplantation in children. Using unique molecular identifiers, the investigators prepared the TCRbeta library. TCRdb independently ran MiXCR on the PCR reads; one entry per CDR3 protein. The data hold around 190,000 distinct CDR3 sequences, with about 6.6% observed a single time. The sample here was PBMCs, taken before TCRalphabeta/CD19-depleted stem cell transplant. The receptor set was obtained from a boy under 10 years old with acute lymphoblastic leukemia, due to receive a stem cell transplant.

This clonotype was counted many times. The chain is built from TRBV7-9 and TRBJ2-1, with a weak D call TRBD2 (7 bases). The germline V gene has CDR1 SEHNR and CDR2 FQNEAQ (reference sequence). The CDR3 consists of 12 residues. The CDR3 DNA sequence: TGTGGATCGGGGGGCGATTACAATGAGCAGTTCTTC. Its protein is CGSGGDYNEQFF.

As concerns this clonotype: A junction end diverges from the germline sequence, so it may reflect a read error. This sequence joins TRBV13 and TRBJ2-3; 14 positions match TRBD2. The CDR3 length is 20 residues. Germline V CDR1 and CDR2: PRHDT, FYEKMQ (reference sequence). As DNA, the CDR3 is TGTGCCAGCAGTCGAGAGACCGGACTAGCGGGGGGTGTTAGCACAGATGCGCAGTATTTT. This translates into CASSRETGLAGGVSTDAQYF.

The sample holds a few counts of this clonotype. The V and J genes are TRBV5-6 and TRBJ1-6; the D is unclear. CDR1 and CDR2 from the germline V gene are SGHDT and YYEEEE. The CDR3 extends over 17 amino acids. The V gene lost 0 bases and the J gene lost 0 bases, with 10 bases spanning the gap. The CDR3 DNA reads TGTGCCAGCAGCTTGGAAGCCGGCAACTCCTATAATTCACCCCTCCACTTT. It yields the protein CASSLEAGNSYNSPLHF.

The V and J genes are TRBV11-2 and TRBJ2-3, with a weak D call TRBD2 (5 bases). Germline V gives CDR1 SGHAT, CDR2 FQNNGV. The length of the CDR3 is 15 residues. Trimming took 1 base from V and 2 from J, leaving 10 bases between them. CDR3 sequence reads: CASSLGRTPTDTQYF. The CDR3 DNA sequence: TGTGCCAGCAGCTTAGGGCGGACTCCCACAGATACGCAGTATTTT.

V is TRBV18 and J is TRBJ1-1; D is undetermined. CDR3 size: 14 residues. Trimming pared 5 bases from V and 2 bases from J, leaving 12 bases between. CDR1 and CDR2 (germline): KGHSH, LQKENI. In DNA, the CDR3 is TGTGCCAGCTCATCGACCGCGGGCAACACTGAAGCTTTCTTT. As protein: CASSSTAGNTEAFF.

This clonotype was recorded at least ten times. The CDR3 protein is CASRRTGDGYTF. CDR3 sequence (DNA): TGTGCCAGCAGACGGACAGGGGATGGCTACACCTTC. The chain couples TRBV28 to TRBJ1-2; 9 bases map to TRBD1. CDR1 is MDHEN and CDR2 is SYDVKM in the germline V gene. This CDR3 comprises 12 residues. The J segment lost 6 bases and the V segment lost 6 bases, leaving 2 bases of the junction unmatched.

J is TRBJ1-6 and V is TRBV28; D gene unclear. Germline V gene lookup returns CDR1 MDHEN and CDR2 SYDVKM. The V and J ends lost 1 base and 12 bases respectively, with 7 bases between them. The CDR3 covers 12 residues. The CDR3 here is CASSLFGEPLHF. In DNA form, the CDR3 reads TGTGCCAGCAGTTTATTCGGGGAACCCCTCCACTTT.

The chain combines TRBV20-1 with TRBJ2-3, with 8 bases lining up with TRBD2. Germline V gives CDR1 DFQATT, CDR2 SNEGSKA (reference sequence). The CDR3 is 15 amino acids. J gave up 6 bases and V 3 bases, and 11 bases lay outside the gene matches. CDR3 in amino acids: CSARGTRILRDTQYF. The CDR3 DNA reads as TGCAGTGCTAGGGGGACTAGAATCTTGAGGGATACGCAGTATTTT.

The sample holds many counts of this clonotype. The chain carries TRBV27 and TRBJ1-1; TRBD1 aligns across 9 bases. Germline values: CDR1 MNHEY, CDR2 SMNVEV (reference sequence). This CDR3 comprises 16 residues. V was pared by 4 bases and J by 4 bases, with 10 bases of the junction left unmatched. Written as DNA, the CDR3 is TGTGCCAGCAGTTCACCGGGACAGGGTTTCCTCACTGAAGCTTTCTTT. Translation gives CASSSPGQGFLTEAFF.

This clonotype was detected only a few times. This chain connects TRBV6-5 to TRBJ2-7, with 8 positions matching TRBD2. From germline, CDR1 is MNHEY and CDR2 SVGAGI. The CDR3 totals 17 residues. J gave up 0 bases and V 0 bases, and 7 bases lay outside the gene matches. The DNA of the CDR3 is TGTGCCAGCAGTTACTCGCGGGGGGCGGTAGACTCCTACGAGCAGTACTTC. Translation: CASSYSRGAVDSYEQYF.

This clonotype was seen repeatedly, ten times or more. The V gene is TRBV6-1, the J gene TRBJ2-5; a weak D match, TRBD1 (6 bases). CDR1 and CDR2 from the germline V gene are MNHNS and SASEGT. The CDR3 is made up of 13 amino acids. V was cut by 6 bases and J by 5 bases, with 13 bases left in between. DNA for the CDR3: TGTGCCAGCAGACCTACAGGGCGGGAGACCCAGTACTTC. This sequence encodes CASRPTGRETQYF.

This clonotype was counted ten times or more. V usage is TRBV29-1 and J usage is TRBJ2-1, with TRBD2 identical over 12 bases. CDR1 SQVTM and CDR2 ANQGSEA come from the germline V gene. V was clipped by 3 bases and J by 1 base; unmatched bases: 1. CDR3 length equals 15 residues. The chain's CDR3 is CSVEGLAGSYNEQFF. The CDR3, as DNA: TGCAGCGTTGAGGGACTAGCGGGTTCCTACAATGAGCAGTTCTTC.

This chain joins TRBV20-1 and TRBJ2-6; the D is unclear. The V end was cut by 6 bases, the J end by 0 bases, with 12 bases between. The CDR3 is 15 amino acids. Germline V gene sequence: CDR1 DFQATT, CDR2 SNEGSKA (reference sequence). For the CDR3, the DNA is TGCAGTGCCCCCGGACGGAGCTCTGGGGCCAACGTCCTGACTTTC. This gives the protein CSAPGRSSGANVLTF.

The V and J genes are TRBV7-2 and TRBJ2-3; maybe TRBD2 (6 bases). The V and J ends lost 7 bases and 1 base respectively, with 15 bases between them. The CDR3 is 15 amino acids. Germline CDR1 and CDR2: SGHTA and FQGNSA. CDR3 region: CASNLLASGTDTQYF. For the CDR3, the DNA is TGTGCCAGCAACCTTCTAGCGTCCGGCACAGATACGCAGTATTTT.

The V gene is TRBV7-6, the J gene TRBJ1-4, with unresolved D. Germline V gene sequence: CDR1 SGHVS, CDR2 FNYEAQ. The CDR3 covers 14 residues. Trimming took 1 base from V and 2 from J, leaving 5 bases between them. Written as DNA, the CDR3 is TGTGCCAGCAGCTTAGTTCCTACTAATGAAAAACTGTTTTTT. Amino acid sequence: CASSLVPTNEKLFF.

This clonotype showed up many times. This rearrangement joins TRBV28 to TRBJ2-5, with 10 bases aligning to TRBD1. The V segment lost 5 bases and the J segment 5 bases; nucleotides outside the gene matches: 5. The CDR3 length is 14 residues. Germline CDR1 MDHEN, CDR2 SYDVKM. The CDR3: CASSMTGGGETQYF. The CDR3 DNA follows: TGTGCCAGCAGTATGACAGGGGGCGGGGAGACCCAGTACTTC. The whole variable domain, remainder taken from reference TRBV28 and TRBJ2-5, is DVKVTQSSRYLVKRTGEKVFLECVQDMDHENMFWYRQDPGLGLRLIYFSYDVKMKEKGDIPEGYSVSREKKERFSLILESASTNQTSMYLCASSMTGGGETQYFGPGTRLLVL.

Many counts were recorded for this clonotype. The DNA for the CDR3 is TGTGCCAGCAGTTTCCTGGGCACTGAAGCTTTCTTT. Translating gives CASSFLGTEAFF. This chain joins TRBV28 and TRBJ1-1, with D uncertain. The germline V gene encodes CDR1 MDHEN and CDR2 SYDVKM. Trimming removed 3 bases at V and 4 bases at J, with 6 bases between. This CDR3 is 12 amino acids long.

This clonotype was picked up many times. The J gene is TRBJ1-2, the V gene TRBV2; D is uncertain. Trimming took off 8 bases at V and 3 bases at J, with 7 bases between the two ends. The germline V gene has CDR1 SNHLY and CDR2 FYNNEI. CDR3 length: 11 amino acids. The CDR3 loop reads CASLGDYGYTF. The CDR3 bases are TGTGCCAGCCTCGGGGACTATGGCTACACCTTC.

This chain links TRBV21-1 with TRBJ1-1. TRBV21-1 is a documented pseudogene. The CDR3 is 11 amino acids. CDR3 sequence (DNA): TGTGCCAGCAGCAAAGACAATGGAGCTTTCTTT. Its translation is CASSKDNGAFF.

V usage is TRBV28 and J usage is TRBJ2-2; 9 nucleotides line up with TRBD2. This CDR3 comprises 16 residues. Germline V lookup: CDR1 MDHEN, CDR2 SYDVKM. Trimming cost V 4 bases and J 6 bases; bases outside gene matches: 9. The CDR3 loop reads CASSSLLAGEAGELFF. The CDR3 DNA reads as TGTGCCAGCAGTTCACTTTTAGCGGGAGAGGCCGGGGAGCTGTTTTTT.